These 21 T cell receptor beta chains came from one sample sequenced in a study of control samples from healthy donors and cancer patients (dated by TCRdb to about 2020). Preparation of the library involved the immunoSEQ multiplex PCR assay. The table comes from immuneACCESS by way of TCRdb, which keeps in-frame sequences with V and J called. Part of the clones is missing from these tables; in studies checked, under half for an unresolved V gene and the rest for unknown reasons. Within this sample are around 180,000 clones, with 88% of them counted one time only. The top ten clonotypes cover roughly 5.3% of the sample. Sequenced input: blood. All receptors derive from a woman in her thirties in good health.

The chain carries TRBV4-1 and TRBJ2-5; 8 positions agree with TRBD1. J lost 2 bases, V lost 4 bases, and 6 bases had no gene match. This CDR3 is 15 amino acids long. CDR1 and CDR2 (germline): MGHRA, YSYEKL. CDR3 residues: CASSLDRGKQETQYF. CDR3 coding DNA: TGCGCCAGCAGCCTCGACAGGGGCAAGCAAGAGACCCAGTACTTC.

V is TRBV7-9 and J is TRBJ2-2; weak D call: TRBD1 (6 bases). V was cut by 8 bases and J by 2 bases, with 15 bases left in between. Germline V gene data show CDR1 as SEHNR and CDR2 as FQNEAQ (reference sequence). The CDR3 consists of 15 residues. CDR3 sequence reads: CASRSGTHNTGELFF. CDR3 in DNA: TGTGCCAGCCGGTCCGGGACACACAACACCGGGGAGCTGTTTTTT.

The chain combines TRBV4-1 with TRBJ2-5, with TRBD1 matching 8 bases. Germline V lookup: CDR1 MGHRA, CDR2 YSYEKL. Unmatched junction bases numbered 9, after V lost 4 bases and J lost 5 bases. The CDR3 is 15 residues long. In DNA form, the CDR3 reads TGCGCCAGCAGCCTCGGACAGGGACGTACGGAGACCCAGTACTTC. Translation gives CASSLGQGRTETQYF.

This CDR3 is CASSPPAGYEQYF. The CDR3 DNA reads TGTGCCAGTAGCCCGCCAGCAGGCTACGAGCAGTACTTC. The V and J genes are TRBV19 and TRBJ2-7, with D unresolved. CDR1 and CDR2 (germline): LNHDA, SQIVND (reference sequence). CDR3 size: 13 residues. Trimming cost V 6 bases and J 3 bases, with 12 bases left between them.

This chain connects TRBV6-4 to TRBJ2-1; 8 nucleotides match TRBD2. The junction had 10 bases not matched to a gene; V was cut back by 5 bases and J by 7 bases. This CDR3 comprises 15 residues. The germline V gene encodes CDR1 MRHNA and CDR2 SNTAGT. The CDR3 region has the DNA TGTGCCAGCAGTCAAGCTAGCGGGCAGGGGAATGAGCAGTTCTTC. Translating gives CASSQASGQGNEQFF.

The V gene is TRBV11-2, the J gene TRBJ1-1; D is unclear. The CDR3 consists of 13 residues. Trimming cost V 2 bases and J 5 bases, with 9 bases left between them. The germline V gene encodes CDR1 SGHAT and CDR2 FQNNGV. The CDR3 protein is CASSLKWQTEAFF. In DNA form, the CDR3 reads TGTGCCAGCAGCTTAAAGTGGCAAACTGAAGCTTTCTTT.

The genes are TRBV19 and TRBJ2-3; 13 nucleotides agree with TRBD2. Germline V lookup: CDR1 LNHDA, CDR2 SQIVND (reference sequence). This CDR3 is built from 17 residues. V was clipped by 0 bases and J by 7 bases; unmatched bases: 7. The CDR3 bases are TGTGCCAGTAGTATAGACCCGACTAGCGGGGGGCTTAATACGCAGTATTTT. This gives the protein CASSIDPTSGGLNTQYF.

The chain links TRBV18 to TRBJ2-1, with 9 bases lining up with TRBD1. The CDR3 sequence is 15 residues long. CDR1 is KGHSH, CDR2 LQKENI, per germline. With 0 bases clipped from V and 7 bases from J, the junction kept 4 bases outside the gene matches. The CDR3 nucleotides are TGTGCCAGCTCACCACCAACAGGGGGCTGGAATGAGCAGTTCTTC. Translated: CASSPPTGGWNEQFF.

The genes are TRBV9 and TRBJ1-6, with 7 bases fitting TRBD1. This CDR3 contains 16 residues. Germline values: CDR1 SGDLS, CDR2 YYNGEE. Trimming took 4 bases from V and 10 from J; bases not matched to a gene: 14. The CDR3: CASSLGDGTEGSPLHF. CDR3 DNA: TGTGCCAGCAGCCTTGGGGACGGGACAGAAGGGTCACCCCTCCACTTT.

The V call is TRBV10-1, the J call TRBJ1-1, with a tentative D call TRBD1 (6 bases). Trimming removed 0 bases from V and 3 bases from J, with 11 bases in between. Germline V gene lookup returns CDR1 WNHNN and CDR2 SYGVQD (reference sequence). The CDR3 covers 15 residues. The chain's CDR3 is CASSESRGLDTEAFF. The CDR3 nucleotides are TGCGCCAGCAGTGAGTCCCGGGGGCTCGACACTGAAGCTTTCTTT.

CDR3 amino acids: CASRPRGRGEQYF. As DNA, the CDR3 is TGTGCCAGCAGACCACGGGGTCGCGGGGAGCAGTACTTC. This chain connects TRBV6-6 to TRBJ2-7; the D gene is possibly TRBD2 (5 bases). The CDR3 runs 13 residues. Looked up from germline, CDR1 is MNHNY and CDR2 is SVGAGI (reference sequence). V lost 6 bases and J lost 7, with 16 bases in between.

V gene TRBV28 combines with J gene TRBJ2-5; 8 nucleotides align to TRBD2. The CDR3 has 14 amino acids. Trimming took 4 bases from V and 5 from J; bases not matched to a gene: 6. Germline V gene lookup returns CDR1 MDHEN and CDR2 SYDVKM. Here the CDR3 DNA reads TGTGCCAGCAGTTCACGGGAGGGCCTGGAGACCCAGTACTTC. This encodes CASSSREGLETQYF.

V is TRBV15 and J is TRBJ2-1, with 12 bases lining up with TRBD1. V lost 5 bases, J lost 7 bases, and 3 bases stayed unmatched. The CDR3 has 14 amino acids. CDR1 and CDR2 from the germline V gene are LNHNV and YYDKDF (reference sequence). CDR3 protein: CATSGGQGANEQFF. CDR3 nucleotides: TGTGCCACCAGCGGGGGACAGGGGGCGAATGAGCAGTTCTTC.

CDR3 protein: CASSLRTSGAYNEQFF. CDR3 in DNA: TGTGCCAGCAGCTTAAGGACTAGCGGGGCCTACAATGAGCAGTTCTTC. The chain recombines TRBV7-2 with TRBJ2-1, with TRBD2 matching over 12 bases. Germline loops: CDR1 SGHTA, CDR2 FQGNSA. The length of the CDR3 is 16 residues. V lost 2 bases to trimming and J lost 2 bases; unmatched junction nucleotides: 1.

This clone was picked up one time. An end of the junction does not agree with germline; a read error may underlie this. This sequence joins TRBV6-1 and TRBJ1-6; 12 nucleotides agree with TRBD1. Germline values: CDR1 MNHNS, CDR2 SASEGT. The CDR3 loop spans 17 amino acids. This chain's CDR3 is CASREGTGGTKNSPLHF. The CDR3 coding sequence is TGTGCCAGCAGGGAAGGGACAGGGGGCACGAAGAATTCACCCCTCCACTTT.

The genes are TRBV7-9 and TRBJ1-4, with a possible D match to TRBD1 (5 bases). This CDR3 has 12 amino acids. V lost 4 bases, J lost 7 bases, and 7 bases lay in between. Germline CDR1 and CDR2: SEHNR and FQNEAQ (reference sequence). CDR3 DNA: TGTGCCAGCAGCTACGACAGTGAAAAACTGTTTTTT. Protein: CASSYDSEKLFF.

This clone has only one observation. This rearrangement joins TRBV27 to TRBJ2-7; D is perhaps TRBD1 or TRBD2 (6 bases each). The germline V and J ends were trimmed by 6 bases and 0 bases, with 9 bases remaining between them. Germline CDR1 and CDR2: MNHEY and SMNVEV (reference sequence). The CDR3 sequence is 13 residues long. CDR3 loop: CASRGGDSYEQYV. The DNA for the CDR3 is TGTGCCAGCAGGGGGGGCGACTCCTACGAGCAGTACGTC.

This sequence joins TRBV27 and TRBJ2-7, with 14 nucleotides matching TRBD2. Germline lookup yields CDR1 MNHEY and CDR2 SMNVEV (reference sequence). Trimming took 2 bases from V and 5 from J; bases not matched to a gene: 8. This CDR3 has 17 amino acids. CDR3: CASSLRGTSGRSDEQYF. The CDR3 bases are TGTGCCAGCAGTTTAAGGGGGACTAGCGGGAGAAGTGACGAGCAGTACTTC.

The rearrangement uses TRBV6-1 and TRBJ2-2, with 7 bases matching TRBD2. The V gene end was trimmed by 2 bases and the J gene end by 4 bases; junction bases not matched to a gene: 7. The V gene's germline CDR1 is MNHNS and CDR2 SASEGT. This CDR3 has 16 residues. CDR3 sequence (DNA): TGTGCCAGCAGTGAATCGGCGGGAGACCTCACCGGGGAGCTGTTTTTT. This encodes CASSESAGDLTGELFF.

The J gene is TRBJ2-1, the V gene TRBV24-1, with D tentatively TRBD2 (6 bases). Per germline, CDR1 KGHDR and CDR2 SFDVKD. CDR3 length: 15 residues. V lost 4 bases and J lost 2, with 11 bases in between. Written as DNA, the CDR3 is TGTGCCACCAGTGAAGTTCGGGGGACCTACAATGAGCAGTTCTTC. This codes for CATSEVRGTYNEQFF.

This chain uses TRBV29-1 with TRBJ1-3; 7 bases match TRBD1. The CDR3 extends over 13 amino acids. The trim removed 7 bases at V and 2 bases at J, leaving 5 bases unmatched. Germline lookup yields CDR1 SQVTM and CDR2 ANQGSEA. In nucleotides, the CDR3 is TGCAGCGGGGAAGGGGGCACTGGAAACACCATATATTTT. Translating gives CSGEGGTGNTIYF.